Described below is a single TCR beta chain sequence and its context. V lost 0 bases and J lost 9, with 7 bases in between. Germline V gene lookup returns CDR1 SGHRS and CDR2 YFSETQ. CDR3 length: 13 amino acids. In the authors' workflow: Nucleated cell counts were estimated from reference gene primer amplification. TCRdb's table, derived via immunoSEQ multiplex PCR, lists solely in-frame clones and lacks some. D and trimming were read from the DNA, whereas the V and J calls and clone size are those reported in that table. The profile shows about 110,000 clones, around four fifths of them singletons. The source of the sample is a study of blood T cell repertoires in COVID-19. Study overall: Acute-phase and convalescent COVID-19 samples originated in the United States, Italy and Spain. Sample material is recorded as cDNA or gDNA derived from T cells, B-cell-depleted T cells, or PBMCs.

The TCR was taken from a woman aged 65 to 85 with acute or convalescent COVID-19. What was sequenced was peripheral blood. The chain is built from TRBV5-1 and TRBJ2-6; perhaps TRBD1 as D (6 bases). The CDR3 DNA follows: TGCGCCAGCAGCTTGGGCAGGGGCAACGTCCTGACTTTC. Translated, it gives CASSLGRGNVLTF.